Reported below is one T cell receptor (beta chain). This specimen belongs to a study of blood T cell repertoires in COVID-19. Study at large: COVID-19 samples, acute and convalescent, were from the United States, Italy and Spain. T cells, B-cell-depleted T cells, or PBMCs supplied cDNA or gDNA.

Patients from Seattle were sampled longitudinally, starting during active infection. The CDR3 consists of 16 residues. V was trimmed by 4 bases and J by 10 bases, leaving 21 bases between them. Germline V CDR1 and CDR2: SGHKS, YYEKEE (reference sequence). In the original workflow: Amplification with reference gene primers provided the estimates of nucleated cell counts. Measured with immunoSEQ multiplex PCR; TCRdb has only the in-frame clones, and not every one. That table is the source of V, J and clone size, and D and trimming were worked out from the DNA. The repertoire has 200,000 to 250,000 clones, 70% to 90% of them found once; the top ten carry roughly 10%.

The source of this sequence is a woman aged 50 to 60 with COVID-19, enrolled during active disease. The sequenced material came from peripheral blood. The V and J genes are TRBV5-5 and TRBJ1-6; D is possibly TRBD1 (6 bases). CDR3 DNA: TGTGCCAGCAGCGAAGGGGGAAGAGGTACGGGGTCACCCCTCCACTTT. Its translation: CASSEGGRGTGSPLHF.